Listed below are T cell receptor beta chains from one sample, sequenced in a study of vaccination and CD4 T cells after COVID-19. TCRdb reanalysed the PCR reads using MiXCR and keeps one entry per CDR3 protein. Altogether about 17,000 distinct CDR3 sequences are present, approximately 45% being singletons, with the ten largest covering about 6%. These receptors have no identified antigens. The sample was CD4+ T cells from blood, cultured in vitro, taken before SARS-CoV-2 vaccination. These receptors all come from a human donor who had recovered from COVID-19. Each CDR3 is given with its conserved first and last residue. D genes are given only for firm matches. Rows give clone size only sometimes, using once, few, many, or a class for an expanded clone.

TRBV2	.	14	TRBJ2-5	.	TGTGCCAGCAGCCGCGACAGGTTGTTGGAGACCCAGTACTTC	CASSRDRLLETQYF
TRBV2	few	13	TRBJ2-5	.	TGTGCCACGTTCCGGGGCCAGGCAGAGACCCAGTACTTC	CATFRGQAETQYF
TRBV25-1	.	16	TRBJ1-2	.	TGTGCCAGCAGTGTCGGGACTGGGGAGTTTAACTATGGCTACACCTTC	CASSVGTGEFNYGYTF
TRBV7-9	.	13	TRBJ2-3	.	TGTGCCAGCAGCCCTTTAGCCACAGATACGCAGTATTTT	CASSPLATDTQYF
TRBV19	few	13	TRBJ1-2	TRBD1	TGTGCCAGTAGTACACAGGGGAACTATGGCTACACCTTC	CASSTQGNYGYTF
TRBV28	.	13	TRBJ1-6	.	TGTGCCAGCAGCCTTGAGCGCATTTCACCCCTCCACTTT	CASSLERISPLHF
TRBV7-2	medium-sized	13	TRBJ1-1	.	TGTGCCAGCAGCTTATTAAGAGGGACTGAAGCTTTCTTT	CASSLLRGTEAFF
TRBV6-1	few	14	TRBJ1-5	TRBD1	TGTGCCAGCAGGGGAACAGGGGGCAATCAGCCCCAGCATTTT	CASRGTGGNQPQHF
TRBV3-1	.	14	TRBJ1-1	.	TGTGCCAGCAGCCAAGATACCAGGAACACTGAAGCTTTCTTT	CASSQDTRNTEAFF
TRBV6-1	.	11	TRBJ2-7	.	TGTGCCGTGGGGCAGGCCTACGAGCAGTACTTC	CAVGQAYEQYF
TRBV19	.	15	TRBJ2-3	TRBD2	TGTGCCAGTACCACCGGGACTAGCGGCACAGATACGCAGTATTTT	CASTTGTSGTDTQYF
TRBV11-2	few	14	TRBJ1-5	.	TGTGCCAGCAGCCAGGACGGTAGCAATCAGCCCCAGCATTTT	CASSQDGSNQPQHF
TRBV6-1	few	15	TRBJ2-3	.	TGTGCCAACCAGGGACGGCCAAACTTCCCAGATACGCAGTATTTT	CANQGRPNFPDTQYF
TRBV28	few	14	TRBJ1-5	.	TGTGCCAGCAGCCTCCCCGGCAGCAATCAGCCCCAGCATTTT	CASSLPGSNQPQHF